The TCR beta chain described here comes from a study of T cell repertoires in cytomegalovirus infection. Study as a whole: Both a matching HLA type and CMV infection were indicated by public TCR beta signatures. Whole-study results and caveats: HLA-C-restricted TCR beta clonotypes specific for CMV led the ex vivo response. There were carriers of CMV plus the relevant HLA, and cumulative public TCR beta family frequency identified them.

In TCRdb, the reads were re-called with MiXCR into one record per CDR3 protein. There are a few hundred thousand distinct CDR3 sequences in the sample; 9.1% occur only once, and about 15% lies in the top ten. This clonotype was counted many times. Its specificity is unknown. CDR3 length: 17 residues. J lost 6 bases, V lost 4 bases, and 15 bases had no gene match. Germline V gives CDR1 SGHTA, CDR2 FQGNSA. J is TRBJ2-1 and V is TRBV7-2; 7 positions agree with TRBD2. Sequenced input: PBMCs. The sequence was obtained from a human donor in good health (CMV status not recorded). Some clones in this sample may be carry-over from other donors' samples. CDR3 region: CASSSSPEGGPSNEQFF. CDR3 in DNA: TGTGCCAGCAGCTCGAGCCCTGAGGGAGGGCCTTCCAATGAGCAGTTCTTC.